This entry lists 27 T cell receptor beta chains sequenced from one sample in a study of cytomegalovirus exposure and HLA in healthy donors. PCR employed 60 Vbeta and 13 Jbeta primers. The method was immunoSEQ multiplex PCR; TCRdb's version includes in-frame clones alone and lacks a portion of them. The table includes 130,000 to 150,000 clones, over 55% detected once. The source material was PBMCs. Receptors were obtained from a man in his forties or fifties in good health and CMV-seronegative.

This clone was detected once. The rearrangement uses TRBV28 and TRBJ2-3; tentatively, D is TRBD2 (5 bases). CDR1 is MDHEN and CDR2 is SYDVKM in the germline V gene. The V end was cut by 10 bases, the J end by 1 base, with 15 bases between. The CDR3 is made up of 14 amino acids. CDR3 loop: CATSAVSRTDTQYF. In nucleotides, the CDR3 is TGTGCCACTTCAGCGGTCTCCCGCACAGATACGCAGTATTTT.

This chain links TRBV7-3 with TRBJ2-3, with D perhaps TRBD2 (5 bases). CDR1 SGHTA and CDR2 FQGTGA come from the germline V gene. The CDR3 covers 13 residues. V lost 3 bases to trimming and J lost 2 bases, with 6 bases between them. Written as DNA, the CDR3 is TGTGCCAGCAGCTTCGACTACACAGATACGCAGTATTTT. This encodes CASSFDYTDTQYF.

The genes are TRBV2 and TRBJ1-2; D may be TRBD1 (6 bases). With 3 bases removed from V and 4 bases from J, the gap between germline ends came to 18 bases. CDR1 is SNHLY, CDR2 FYNNEI, per germline. The CDR3 has 16 amino acids. This chain's CDR3 is CASSESGAESFYGYTF. The CDR3 nucleotides read TGTGCCAGCAGTGAGTCAGGGGCTGAATCATTCTATGGCTACACCTTC.

The chain couples TRBV9 to TRBJ1-2, with a possible D match to TRBD1 (5 bases). V lost 0 bases to trimming and J lost 4 bases, with 10 bases between them. The CDR3 totals 14 residues. Germline CDR1 and CDR2: SGDLS and YYNGEE. CDR3 sequence reads: CASSVVSQGYGYTF. The CDR3 DNA reads as TGTGCCAGCAGCGTAGTCAGTCAGGGCTATGGCTACACCTTC.

V is TRBV30 and J is TRBJ2-3, with 10 bases matching TRBD2. The CDR3 contains 12 residues. In germline, CDR1 is GTSNPN, CDR2 SVGIG (reference sequence). Trimming at V came to 3 bases and at J to 13 bases, leaving 7 bases not matched to a gene. CDR3 nucleotides: TGTGCCTGGAGGGAATCCGGGACTAGCGAGTATTTT. Its protein product is CAWRESGTSEYF.

The chain employs TRBV29-1 and TRBJ2-5; 9 bases align to TRBD1. The junction had 18 bases not matched to a gene; V was cut back by 7 bases and J by 12 bases. The CDR3 totals 14 residues. Germline lookup yields CDR1 SQVTM and CDR2 ANQGSEA. This CDR3 is CSARTGAQDDPEYF. CDR3 nucleotide sequence: TGCAGCGCTAGGACAGGGGCTCAAGACGACCCAGAGTACTTC.

This chain connects TRBV7-9 to TRBJ2-7; 10 bases agree with TRBD1. This CDR3 has 14 residues. Germline CDR1 and CDR2: SEHNR and FQNEAQ (reference sequence). Losses at the gene ends were 6 bases for V and 3 bases for J; bases not matched to a gene: 5. The CDR3 nucleotides read TGTGCCAGCAGAGCCGGGACAGGGGTCTACGAGCAGTACTTC. Encoded protein: CASRAGTGVYEQYF.

The chain has TRBV6-5 and TRBJ1-1; TRBD1 matches at 8 bases. Per germline, CDR1 MNHEY and CDR2 SVGAGI. There are 15 residues in the CDR3. V dropped 2 bases and J dropped 0; count of bases not matched to a gene: 2. CDR3 protein: CASSYGTGLNTEAFF. The CDR3 nucleotides read TGTGCCAGCAGTTACGGGACAGGACTGAACACTGAAGCTTTCTTT.

The rearrangement joins TRBV9 to TRBJ1-4; weak D call: TRBD1 (6 bases). V was cut by 4 bases and J by 0 bases, with 16 bases left in between. The CDR3 covers 17 residues. Germline V CDR1 and CDR2: SGDLS, YYNGEE. The CDR3 is CASSPRGQPATNEKLFF. Written as DNA, the CDR3 is TGTGCCAGCAGCCCCCGGGGACAACCCGCAACTAATGAAAAACTGTTTTTT.

V usage is TRBV5-1 and J usage is TRBJ2-7, with TRBD1 identical over 9 bases. The CDR3 has 15 residues. The V segment lost 4 bases and the J segment 5 bases; nucleotides outside the gene matches: 10. In germline, CDR1 is SGHRS, CDR2 YFSETQ. CDR3 sequence reads: CASSQDGTGYHEQYF. DNA for the CDR3: TGCGCCAGCAGCCAGGATGGGACAGGGTACCACGAGCAGTACTTC.

The V call is TRBV5-6, the J call TRBJ1-2, with 7 bases matching TRBD1. Germline V gives CDR1 SGHDT, CDR2 YYEEEE. Losses at the gene ends were 4 bases for V and 4 bases for J; bases not matched to a gene: 7. The CDR3 runs 14 residues. The CDR3 coding sequence is TGTGCCAGCAGCACCGGGACAGCTCTCTATGGCTACACCTTC. This encodes CASSTGTALYGYTF.

The DNA for the CDR3 is TGCGCCAGCAGCCTGGTGGGCGGGAACAATGAGCAGTTCTTC. Amino acids: CASSLVGGNNEQFF. V and J are TRBV4-3 and TRBJ2-1; tentatively, D is TRBD2 (6 bases). Per the germline V gene, CDR1 is LGHNA and CDR2 is YSLEER. This CDR3 has 14 amino acids. The germline V and J ends were trimmed by 4 bases and 5 bases, with 12 bases remaining between them.

The gene calls are TRBV19 and TRBJ1-1, with D unresolved. The CDR3 length is 15 residues. The germline gives CDR1 LNHDA, CDR2 SQIVND (reference sequence). Trimming took off 1 base at V and 1 base at J, with 10 bases between the two ends. As DNA, the CDR3 is TGTGCCAGTAGTATAGTACTGTCGGGGAACACTGAAGCTTTCTTT. It translates to CASSIVLSGNTEAFF.

V and J are TRBV7-2 and TRBJ1-2; D possibly corresponds to TRBD1 (6 bases). Between the trimmed V and J ends, which lost 5 bases and 7 bases, there was a span of 14 bases. CDR3 length equals 13 residues. The germline V gene encodes CDR1 SGHTA and CDR2 FQGNSA. The CDR3 loop is CASSPYREFGYTF. CDR3 nucleotide sequence: TGTGCCAGCAGCCCCTACAGGGAGTTTGGCTACACCTTC.

This chain uses TRBV9 with TRBJ1-6; 11 positions agree with TRBD1. V dropped 4 bases and J dropped 9; count of bases not matched to a gene: 6. The germline CDR1 and CDR2 sequences are SGDLS and YYNGEE. The length of the CDR3 is 15 residues. The CDR3 DNA reads as TGTGCCAGCAGCCCCCGGGACAGGGGGGGTTCACCCCTCCACTTT. Protein sequence: CASSPRDRGGSPLHF. Complete variable domain (other parts from reference TRBV9 and TRBJ1-6): DSGVTQTPKHLITATGQRVTLRCSPRSGDLSVYWYQQSLDQGLQFLIQYYNGEERAKGNILERFSAQQFPDLHSELNLSSLELGDSALYFCASSPRDRGGSPLHFGNGTRLTVT.

The rearrangement links TRBV9 to TRBJ2-4; the D is unclear. There are 16 residues in the CDR3. The V end lost 0 bases, the J end lost 0 bases, and 10 bases lay between the germline ends. Germline lookup yields CDR1 SGDLS and CDR2 YYNGEE. CDR3 in amino acids: CASSVGSSIAKNIQYF. CDR3 coding DNA: TGTGCCAGCAGCGTAGGAAGCTCGATAGCCAAAAACATTCAGTACTTC.

This clone occurred a few times. This chain joins TRBV6-5 and TRBJ1-1; D perhaps matches TRBD1 (6 bases). V was pared by 0 bases and J by 11 bases, with 22 bases between. The length of the CDR3 is 16 residues. From germline, CDR1 is MNHEY and CDR2 SVGAGI. DNA of the CDR3: TGTGCCAGCAGTTACTCGATAAGTTTTCGGGGGGCTAATGCTTTCTTT. Translating it yields CASSYSISFRGANAFF.

The chain carries TRBV9 and TRBJ2-6; TRBD1 aligns across 12 bases. The CDR3 consists of 19 residues. Germline V lookup: CDR1 SGDLS, CDR2 YYNGEE. Trimming cost V 0 bases and J 1 base; bases outside gene matches: 5. CDR3 bases: TGTGCCAGCAGCGTAGACAAGGGACAGGGGGCTTCTGGGGCCAACGTCCTGACTTTC. Protein product: CASSVDKGQGASGANVLTF.

V usage is TRBV2 and J usage is TRBJ2-7, with D possibly TRBD2 on 6 matching bases. The ends were cut back, 6 bases at V and 4 bases at J, with 16 bases in the middle. CDR3 length equals 14 residues. Germline CDR1 SNHLY, CDR2 FYNNEI. This CDR3 reads CASRGGTIEYEQYF. For the CDR3, the DNA is TGTGCCAGCAGAGGAGGGACGATAGAGTACGAGCAGTACTTC. The full variable domain, rest sourced from reference TRBV2 and TRBJ2-7, is EPEVTQTPSHQVTQMGQEVILRCVPISNHLYFYWYRQILGQKVEFLVSFYNNEISEKSEIFDDQFSVERPDGSNFTLKIRSTKLEDSAMYFCASRGGTIEYEQYFGPGTRLTVT.

V is TRBV2 and J is TRBJ2-3; the match to TRBD2 covers 10 bases. This CDR3 is built from 15 residues. V gave up 7 bases and J gave up 2 bases; unmatched junction bases: 6. Germline lookup yields CDR1 SNHLY and CDR2 FYNNEI. The CDR3 DNA is TGTGCCAGCACTCTAGCGGGGGCCGCCACAGATACGCAGTATTTT. This gives the protein CASTLAGAATDTQYF. Full variable domain (outside the CDR3, taken from reference TRBV2 and TRBJ2-3): EPEVTQTPSHQVTQMGQEVILRCVPISNHLYFYWYRQILGQKVEFLVSFYNNEISEKSEIFDDQFSVERPDGSNFTLKIRSTKLEDSAMYFCASTLAGAATDTQYFGPGTRLTVL.

Here the CDR3 DNA reads TGTGCCAGCAGCTTAAGCAGCAATCAGCCCCAGCATTTT. This codes for CASSLSSNQPQHF. The chain couples TRBV5-8 to TRBJ1-5; D gene ambiguous. The CDR3 contains 13 residues. Germline-derived CDR1 and CDR2 are SGHTS and YDEGEE. Trimming shortened V by 2 bases and J by 1 base, and 4 bases separated the two germline ends. Supplemented by reference TRBV5-8 and TRBJ1-5, the full variable domain reads EAGVTQSPTHLIKTRGQQATLRCSPISGHTSVYWYQQALGLGLQFLLWYDEGEERNRGNFPPRFSGRQFPNYSSELNVNALELEDSALYLCASSLSSNQPQHFGDGTRLSIL.

This clone was recorded a few times. V usage is TRBV30 and J usage is TRBJ1-2; 8 positions agree with TRBD1. V lost 5 bases to trimming and J lost 5 bases; unmatched junction nucleotides: 1. The CDR3 is 11 residues long. The germline V gene encodes CDR1 GTSNPN and CDR2 SVGIG (reference sequence). The CDR3 sequence: CAWGTGYGYTF. CDR3 DNA sequence: TGTGCCTGGGGGACAGGTTATGGCTACACCTTC. The full variable domain, in which reference TRBV30 and TRBJ1-2 provide the parts outside the CDR3, is SQTIHQWPATLVQPVGSPLSLECTVEGTSNPNLYWYRQAAGRGLQLLFYSVGIGQISSEVPQNLSASRPQDRQFILSSKKLLLSDSGFYLCAWGTGYGYTFGSGTRLTVV.

This clone occurred once. V gene TRBV6-5 combines with J gene TRBJ1-3; D is ambiguous. The V gene lost 8 bases and the J gene lost 0 bases, with 11 bases spanning the gap. Germline lookup yields CDR1 MNHEY and CDR2 SVGAGI. This CDR3 contains 14 residues. The CDR3 spells CASRRGNSGNTIYF. The CDR3 DNA reads as TGTGCCAGCCGGCGGGGTAACTCTGGAAACACCATATATTTT.

The chain uses TRBV18 and TRBJ2-1; the D is unclear. The V end was cut by 5 bases, the J end by 10 bases, with 15 bases between. This CDR3 spans 13 amino acids. The germline V gene encodes CDR1 KGHSH and CDR2 LQKENI. The CDR3 region is CASSSLDRPEQFF. CDR3 nucleotides: TGTGCCAGCTCATCATTAGATCGCCCCGAGCAGTTCTTC.

This rearrangement joins TRBV27 to TRBJ2-5; D possibly corresponds to TRBD2 (6 bases). The better agreement between TRBJ2-7 and the DNA end casts doubt on the J call. The germline CDR1 and CDR2 sequences are MNHEY and SMNVEV (reference sequence). The CDR3 is made up of 13 amino acids. For the CDR3, the DNA is TGTGCCAGCAGCCCGGGAGAGGGCTACGAGCAGTACTTC. This sequence encodes CASSPGEGYEQYF.

This clone was seen more than once but under ten times. The chain couples TRBV14 to TRBJ2-1; 10 bases agree with TRBD2. This CDR3 is built from 18 residues. The V gene end was trimmed by 1 base and the J gene end by 6 bases; junction bases not matched to a gene: 12. CDR1 and CDR2 (germline): SGHDN, FVKESK. This CDR3 is CASSQVSLAGVGFNEQFF. The CDR3 bases are TGTGCCAGCAGCCAAGTTAGTCTAGCGGGAGTTGGTTTCAATGAGCAGTTCTTC.

This clone was recorded only once. This chain links TRBV6-5 with TRBJ2-7, with 10 bases that match TRBD1. The germline gives CDR1 MNHEY, CDR2 SVGAGI. The CDR3 has 13 residues. Trimming cost V 10 bases and J 7 bases; bases outside gene matches: 10. The CDR3 region has the DNA TGTGCCACCAAACCGGGACAGGGGTGGGAGCAGTACTTC. This codes for CATKPGQGWEQYF.